Each of the 5 T cell receptor beta chains below was sequenced from the same sample in a study of neurological immune-mediated disorders. TCRdb passed the 5' RACE reads through MiXCR, listing each CDR3 protein once. The sample has roughly 50,000 distinct CDR3 sequences, under 30% seen once. The sequencing sample was made of PBMCs. Source of these receptors: a woman in her 70s in good health.

The chain couples TRBV4-1 to TRBJ2-1; 11 bases line up with TRBD2. This CDR3 region has 17 residues. V trimming: 1 base; J trimming: 2 bases; junction bases outside the gene matches: 4. The germline V gene encodes CDR1 MGHRA and CDR2 YSYEKL. In nucleotides, the CDR3 is TGCGCCAGCAGCCAAGGGATGGGACTAGCGGCCTACAATGAGCAGTTCTTC. This encodes CASSQGMGLAAYNEQFF.

This clonotype was counted between two and nine times. The CDR3 DNA sequence: TGCGCCAGCAGCTTGGAGGCGGGAACCTACGAGCAGTACTTC. This codes for CASSLEAGTYEQYF. The chain has TRBV5-1 and TRBJ2-7; possible D gene TRBD2, 6 bases. The V end lost 0 bases, the J end lost 2 bases, and 9 bases lay between the germline ends. CDR3 length equals 14 residues. CDR1 SGHRS and CDR2 YFSETQ come from the germline V gene.

This clonotype was detected ten times or more. The rearrangement links TRBV20-1 to TRBJ2-7; 9 bases align to TRBD1. CDR1 DFQATT and CDR2 SNEGSKA come from the germline V gene (reference sequence). The CDR3 has 13 residues. Germline trimming cut 3 bases from V and 3 bases from J; bases unmatched to any gene: 3. DNA for the CDR3: TGCAGTGCTAGCGGGACAGGGCTCTACGAGCAGTACTTC. Residues: CSASGTGLYEQYF.

The sample holds many counts of this clonotype. The chain joins TRBV7-6 to TRBJ1-4; 9 bases agree with TRBD1. V lost 5 bases to trimming and J lost 4 bases; unmatched junction nucleotides: 5. The CDR3 has 15 amino acids. CDR1 is SGHVS and CDR2 is FNYEAQ in the germline V gene. The CDR3 loop is CASSPWTGVNEKLFF. The DNA of the CDR3 is TGTGCCAGCAGCCCCTGGACAGGGGTTAATGAAAAACTGTTTTTT.

The CDR3 sequence: CASSQEPETASYEQYF. As DNA, the CDR3 is TGCGCCAGCAGCCAGGAGCCCGAGACGGCCTCCTACGAGCAGTACTTC. The chain recombines TRBV5-1 with TRBJ2-7; D remains ambiguous. Germline V gives CDR1 SGHRS, CDR2 YFSETQ. CDR3 size: 16 residues. V lost 4 bases to trimming and J lost 0 bases, with 17 bases between them.